The text below deals with one T cell receptor (beta chain). What it binds is not known. The sample originates from a study of T cells in Graves' hyperthyroidism and ophthalmopathy. Study-level points and caveats: Most thyroid clonotypes expanded above 0.001 appeared in blood too. Ophthalmopathy was predicted by the model a median of approximately 6 months ahead of onset.

Regions amplified from RNA transcripts were the TCR beta CDR3 regions. TCR CDR3 regions were first amplified by RT-PCR with HTBI primers. TCRdb reprocessed the multiplex PCR reads via MiXCR and lists one record per CDR3 protein. The sample records fewer than 500,000 distinct CDR3 sequences, about 14% being singletons. Trimming stripped 2 bases from V and 10 bases from J, with 5 bases between. The CDR3 totals 11 residues. CDR1 KGHDR and CDR2 SFDVKD come from the germline V gene. The study included ophthalmopathy patients with Clinical Activity Score at least 3, NOSPECS grade at least 4 and duration under 3 months.

J is TRBJ2-1 and V is TRBV24-1; D remains unclear. This receptor was obtained from a woman in her thirties with Graves' ophthalmopathy. Material: blood. The CDR3 loop is CATSDSWEQFF. The CDR3 nucleotides are TGTGCCACCAGTGATTCTTGGGAGCAGTTCTTC.